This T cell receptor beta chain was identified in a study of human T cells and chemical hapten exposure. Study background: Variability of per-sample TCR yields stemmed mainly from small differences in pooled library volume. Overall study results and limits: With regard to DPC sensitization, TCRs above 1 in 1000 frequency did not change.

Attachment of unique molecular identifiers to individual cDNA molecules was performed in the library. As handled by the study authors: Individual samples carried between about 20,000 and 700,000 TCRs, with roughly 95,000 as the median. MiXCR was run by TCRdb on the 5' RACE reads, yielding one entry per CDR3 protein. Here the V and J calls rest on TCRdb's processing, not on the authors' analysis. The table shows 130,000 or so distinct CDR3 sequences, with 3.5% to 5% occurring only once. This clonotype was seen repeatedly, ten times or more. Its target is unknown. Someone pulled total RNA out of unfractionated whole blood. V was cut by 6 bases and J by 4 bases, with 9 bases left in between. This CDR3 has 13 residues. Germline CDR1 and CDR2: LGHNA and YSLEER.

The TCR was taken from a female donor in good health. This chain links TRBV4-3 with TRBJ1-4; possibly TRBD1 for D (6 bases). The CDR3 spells CASRGGFNEKLFF. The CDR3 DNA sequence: TGCGCCAGCAGAGGGGGTTTTAATGAAAAACTGTTTTTT.